Shown below are 24 T cell receptor beta chains from a single sample sequenced in a study of shared T cell receptors in the human thymus. Libraries were prepared by immunoSEQ multiplex PCR; TCRdb keeps only in-frame clonotypes and omits some of them. The data contain hundreds of thousands of clones, over 75% of them seen just once; the ten biggest clones take up 0.0094%. The same sample was also studied in work on human thymus T cells.

Material: thymocytes. All receptors derive from a boy under two years old with a congenital heart defect.

The chain carries TRBV4-3 and TRBJ2-7; a possible D gene is TRBD1 (5 bases). The length of the CDR3 is 14 residues. Germline V CDR1 and CDR2: LGHNA, YSLEER. With 0 bases removed from V and 3 bases from J, the gap between germline ends came to 9 bases. CDR3 nucleotide sequence: TGCGCCAGCAGCCAAGATGTACAGGACTACGAGCAGTACTTC. Its protein is CASSQDVQDYEQYF.

A single count supports this clone. V usage is TRBV5-4 and J usage is TRBJ1-1; 7 bases fit TRBD1. Looked up from germline, CDR1 is SGHNT and CDR2 is YYREEE (reference sequence). V trimming: 4 bases; J trimming: 1 base; junction bases outside the gene matches: 4. This CDR3 has 14 amino acids. CDR3 bases: TGTGCCAGCAGCACCGGGACAGCGAACACTGAAGCTTTCTTT. Translation gives CASSTGTANTEAFF.

Regarding this clone: The same CDR3 is also encoded by other DNA sequences in this sample. This chain links TRBV4-3 with TRBJ2-3; tentative D call: TRBD1 (5 bases). CDR1 and CDR2 (germline): LGHNA, YSLEER. CDR3 length equals 15 residues. V was clipped by 0 bases and J by 0 bases, with 7 bases between them. Written as DNA, the CDR3 is TGCGCCAGCAGCCAAGATTCAGGGAGCACAGATACGCAGTATTTT. It specifies CASSQDSGSTDTQYF.

This chain joins TRBV5-4 and TRBJ1-2; 11 nucleotides agree with TRBD1. V lost 4 bases to trimming and J lost 4 bases; unmatched junction nucleotides: 6. Germline CDR1 reads SGHNT; CDR2 reads YYREEE (reference sequence). The CDR3 extends over 15 amino acids. The CDR3 is CASSTGTGGVYGYTF. The DNA of the CDR3 is TGTGCCAGCAGCACCGGGACAGGGGGAGTCTATGGCTACACCTTC.

The chain is built from TRBV5-8 and TRBJ1-1; D possibly corresponds to TRBD1 (6 bases). Germline V gene lookup returns CDR1 SGHTS and CDR2 YDEGEE. CDR3 length equals 13 residues. V was shortened by 4 bases and J by 6 bases, with 13 bases between the two germline ends. The CDR3 region is CASSGEQGPEAFF. The CDR3 DNA follows: TGTGCCAGCAGCGGAGAACAGGGCCCTGAAGCTTTCTTT.

The chain employs TRBV5-1 and TRBJ2-4; 7 nucleotides align to TRBD1. J was trimmed by 9 bases and V by 0 bases; bases with no gene match: 15. Germline assignment: CDR1 SGHRS and CDR2 YFSETQ. This CDR3 has 17 amino acids. CDR3 in DNA: TGCGCCAGCAGCTTGGCCCTGAGACAGGGAAGAAAGAGCATTCAGTACTTC. Its translation: CASSLALRQGRKSIQYF. The full variable domain, with the rest looked up from reference TRBV5-1 and TRBJ2-4, is KAGVTQTPRYLIKTRGQQVTLSCSPISGHRSVSWYQQTPGQGLQFLFEYFSETQRNKGNFPGRFSGRQFSNSRSEMNVSTLELGDSALYLCASSLALRQGRKSIQYFGAGTRLSVL.

This chain connects TRBV7-2 to TRBJ1-1; perhaps TRBD1 as D (6 bases). The germline V and J ends were trimmed by 0 bases and 1 base, with 15 bases remaining between them. The CDR3 consists of 17 residues. Looked up from germline, CDR1 is SGHTA and CDR2 is FQGNSA. The CDR3, as DNA: TGTGCCAGCAGCTTAGCGCTCGGTGGCAGGGGGAACACTGAAGCTTTCTTT. This codes for CASSLALGGRGNTEAFF.

This rearrangement joins TRBV15 to TRBJ2-1, with 8 bases identical to TRBD2. The germline gives CDR1 LNHNV, CDR2 YYDKDF (reference sequence). The CDR3 has 15 residues. The J segment lost 4 bases and the V segment lost 4 bases, leaving 6 bases of the junction unmatched. In DNA form, the CDR3 reads TGTGCCACCAGCATAGTCCAGCGGGGGTACAATGAGCAGTTCTTC. Encoded protein: CATSIVQRGYNEQFF.

This chain uses TRBV15 with TRBJ1-5; the D is unclear. The V gene lost 5 bases and the J gene lost 3 bases, with 8 bases spanning the gap. The CDR3 loop spans 13 amino acids. From germline, CDR1 is LNHNV and CDR2 YYDKDF (reference sequence). CDR3 DNA sequence: TGTGCCACCAGCGCAGCGCCCAATCAGCCCCAGCATTTT. This sequence encodes CATSAAPNQPQHF.

J is TRBJ1-3 and V is TRBV4-1; D gene ambiguous. The germline V gene encodes CDR1 MGHRA and CDR2 YSYEKL. V was cut by 2 bases and J by 2 bases, with 19 bases left in between. The CDR3 contains 18 residues. CDR3 sequence (DNA): TGCGCCAGCAGCCAACACCTAAACCTGGGCCAAACTGGAAACACCATATATTTT. Protein: CASSQHLNLGQTGNTIYF.

V usage is TRBV5-6 and J usage is TRBJ1-3; D uncertain. The germline gives CDR1 SGHDT, CDR2 YYEEEE. This CDR3 has 14 residues. The V and J ends lost 5 bases and 2 bases respectively, with 11 bases between them. The CDR3 nucleotides are TGTGCCAGCAGGCAAACCGGGGCTGGAAACACCATATATTTT. It specifies CASRQTGAGNTIYF.

This chain uses TRBV7-9 with TRBJ2-5; 9 nucleotides agree with TRBD1. This CDR3 region has 16 residues. The germline CDR1 and CDR2 sequences are SEHNR and FQNEAQ (reference sequence). J gave up 0 bases and V 5 bases, and 7 bases lay outside the gene matches. The CDR3 loop is CASSIRDREYQETQYF. The CDR3 DNA is TGTGCCAGCAGCATCCGGGACAGGGAATACCAAGAGACCCAGTACTTC. Full variable domain (missing parts from reference TRBV7-9 and TRBJ2-5): DTGVSQNPRHKITKRGQNVTFRCDPISEHNRLYWYRQTLGQGPEFLTYFQNEAQLEKSRLLSDRFSAERPKGSFSTLEIQRTEQGDSAMYLCASSIRDREYQETQYFGPGTRLLVL.

This clone was detected only once. The chain combines TRBV4-3 with TRBJ2-7; 8 nucleotides line up with TRBD2. The CDR3 has 17 amino acids. With V trimmed by 1 base and J by 5 bases, 13 bases remained unmatched. The germline gives CDR1 LGHNA, CDR2 YSLEER. The DNA of the CDR3 is TGCGCCAGCAGCCAAGTTAGGTTCGGAGCGGGAGCGGACGAGCAGTACTTC. Its protein is CASSQVRFGAGADEQYF.

This clone was detected a few times. This sequence joins TRBV19 and TRBJ1-2, with D unresolved. The CDR3 totals 12 residues. Germline V gene data show CDR1 as LNHDA and CDR2 as SQIVND (reference sequence). Trimming left V 10 bases short and J 6 bases short, with 15 bases between. Here the CDR3 DNA reads TGTGCCACCCCTCGGGGTAATAATGGCTACACCTTC. It encodes CATPRGNNGYTF.

This chain connects TRBV5-1 to TRBJ2-7; the match to TRBD2 covers 7 bases. This CDR3 has 13 residues. Germline V gene lookup returns CDR1 SGHRS and CDR2 YFSETQ. Trimming removed 5 bases from V and 5 bases from J; junction bases left unmatched: 7. The DNA for the CDR3 is TGCGCCAGCAGTCACGGGGGGATCGACGAGCAGTACTTC. This codes for CASSHGGIDEQYF.

The chain couples TRBV7-8 to TRBJ1-2, with unresolved D. This CDR3 region has 16 residues. Germline values: CDR1 SGHVS, CDR2 FQNEAQ. Trimming pared 4 bases from V and 4 bases from J, leaving 19 bases between. The CDR3 bases are TGTGCCAGCAGCTCCCTTCTACCCTACCTAGGCTATGGCTACACCTTC. Its translation is CASSSLLPYLGYGYTF.

The DNA of the CDR3 is TGTGCCAGCTCACACACTAAACAGGGTCAGGAAACGTTGTGCTCCTACAATGAGCAGTTCTTC. Encoded protein: CASSHTKQGQETLCSYNEQFF. The chain is built from TRBV18 and TRBJ2-1; weak D call: TRBD1 (6 bases). The CDR3 has 21 residues. Per the germline V gene, CDR1 is KGHSH and CDR2 is LQKENI. V lost 4 bases and J lost 0, with 28 bases in between.

This sequence joins TRBV2 and TRBJ2-2; TRBD1 agrees at 8 bases. The CDR3 length is 16 residues. The V and J ends lost 1 base and 1 base, in that order; junction bases with no gene match: 2. Germline CDR1 is SNHLY and CDR2 is FYNNEI. The CDR3 is CASSEGTGMNTGELFF. CDR3 bases: TGTGCCAGCAGTGAAGGGACAGGGATGAACACCGGGGAGCTGTTTTTT.

Here the CDR3 DNA reads TGTGCCAGCAGTTCACCCTCTGGAGGCTCCTACGAGCAGTACTTC. The encoded protein is CASSSPSGGSYEQYF. The chain employs TRBV27 and TRBJ2-7, with a possible D match to TRBD2 (5 bases). The V end was cut by 4 bases, the J end by 0 bases, with 13 bases between. The CDR3 loop spans 15 amino acids. The germline V gene has CDR1 MNHEY and CDR2 SMNVEV (reference sequence).

This clone has just a few counts. This chain uses TRBV14 with TRBJ1-5; maybe TRBD1 (5 bases). V was cut by 0 bases and J by 2 bases, with 14 bases left in between. This CDR3 region has 17 residues. The germline gives CDR1 SGHDN, CDR2 FVKESK. Here the CDR3 reads CASSQDKSEGRNQPQHF. CDR3 DNA sequence: TGTGCCAGCAGCCAAGATAAGTCGGAGGGACGCAATCAGCCCCAGCATTTT.

In this sample, this clone turned up once. CDR3 loop: CASSPPGDPDTQYF. CDR3 nucleotide sequence: TGTGCCAGCAGTCCCCCGGGGGACCCAGATACGCAGTATTTT. The V call is TRBV27, the J call TRBJ2-3, with a tentative D call TRBD2 (6 bases). Trimming removed 5 bases at V and 4 bases at J, with 13 bases between. The CDR3 is 14 residues long. Germline V gives CDR1 MNHEY, CDR2 SMNVEV (reference sequence).

In its sample, this clone was seen once. The chain has TRBV5-4 and TRBJ2-1; perhaps TRBD2 as D (6 bases). This CDR3 comprises 16 residues. V dropped 4 bases and J dropped 9 bases, with 23 bases sitting between them. Germline CDR1 is SGHNT and CDR2 is YYREEE (reference sequence). In DNA, the CDR3 is TGTGCCAGCAGCCGATCTTATAGTGGGCAGGGAGGTGAGCAGTTCTTC. Translated, it gives CASSRSYSGQGGEQFF.

The chain couples TRBV7-2 to TRBJ2-1, with a weak D call TRBD2 (7 bases). The V end lost 0 bases, the J end lost 3 bases, and 21 bases lay between the germline ends. The CDR3 has 19 amino acids. CDR1 and CDR2 (germline): SGHTA, FQGNSA. CDR3: CASSLAWGDGGADYNEQFF. CDR3 nucleotide sequence: TGTGCCAGCAGCTTAGCGTGGGGTGATGGGGGGGCTGACTACAATGAGCAGTTCTTC.

The gene calls are TRBV11-2 and TRBJ2-1, with D possibly matching TRBD1 (6 bases). The CDR3 loop spans 15 amino acids. The germline V gene encodes CDR1 SGHAT and CDR2 FQNNGV. V lost 2 bases, J lost 6 bases, and 14 bases lay in between. The CDR3 loop is CASSLKNRVINEQFF. The CDR3 DNA reads as TGTGCCAGCAGCTTAAAAAACAGGGTAATCAATGAGCAGTTCTTC.